This section outlines one T cell receptor beta chain sequence together with its context. This CDR3 is built from 10 residues. Per germline, CDR1 MNHEY and CDR2 SVGAGI. Trimming took 8 bases from V and 9 from J, leaving 10 bases between them. These data come from a study of blood T cell repertoires in COVID-19. Study details: There were acute and convalescent COVID-19 samples, and they came from the United States, Italy and Spain. PBMCs, B-cell-depleted T cells, or T cells were the source of the cDNA or gDNA that made up the material.

In the original processing: Reference gene primers were amplified, and this amplification served to estimate nucleated cell counts. The assay was immunoSEQ multiplex PCR, and TCRdb's table has in-frame clones only and misses some. That table furnishes V, J and clone size, whereas the DNA furnished D and trimming. The repertoire holds hundreds of thousands of clones, with about 87% as singletons. This TCR was recovered from a woman aged 18-29 years with acute or convalescent COVID-19. The V call is TRBV6-5, the J call TRBJ1-1; D is perhaps TRBD1 (5 bases). The sequencing input was peripheral blood. CDR3: CASVREQAFF. As DNA, the CDR3 is TGTGCCAGCGTCAGGGAACAAGCTTTCTTT.